This T cell receptor beta chain was identified in a study of T cells expressing NK-cell markers. General study findings and limits: The dominant NKG2C+ clonotypes represented about 1.0-8% of CD8+ T cells in 6 or 7 donors.

CDR3 length: 16 residues. Per the germline V gene, CDR1 is PRHDT and CDR2 is FYEKMQ (reference sequence). Of note for this clonotype: Its antigen is unknown.

5'RACE template switching with UMIs generated TCR beta cDNA. Reanalyzing the 5' RACE reads, TCRdb keeps one entry per CDR3 protein, without DNA. Its table lists a few hundred thousand distinct CDR3 sequences. Sample: blood T cells: a sorted CD56 or NKG2C T cell subset, CD4+ or CD8+ T cells, or bulk PBMC T cells (not recorded which). The TCR was taken from a man aged 18-30 years in good health. The chain links TRBV13 to TRBJ2-5; TCRdb indicates TRBD2, and absent DNA this call remains unverified. The CDR3 sequence: CASSPRTSGVQETQYF.